These 10 T cell receptor beta chains were sequenced from one sample in a study of cytomegalovirus exposure and HLA in healthy donors. Use of 60 Vbeta and 13 Jbeta primers characterized the PCR. Measured with immunoSEQ multiplex PCR; TCRdb has only the in-frame clones, and not every one. The table has around 130,000 clones, around 70% seen once. The specimen was PBMCs. The receptors were gathered from a woman aged 55 to 70 in good health and CMV-seropositive.

CDR3 loop: CASSYSIQDNYGYTF. CDR3 DNA: TGTGCCAGCAGTTACTCGATACAGGACAACTATGGCTACACCTTC. The V and J genes are TRBV6-5 and TRBJ1-2; a possible D gene is TRBD1 (5 bases). The CDR3 sequence is 15 residues long. In germline, CDR1 is MNHEY, CDR2 SVGAGI. Trimming cost V 0 bases and J 2 bases, with 10 bases left between them.

The chain recombines TRBV9 with TRBJ2-3; 9 bases agree with TRBD2. Germline V gene sequence: CDR1 SGDLS, CDR2 YYNGEE. The V segment lost 4 bases and the J segment 5 bases; nucleotides outside the gene matches: 8. The CDR3 is made up of 15 amino acids. The CDR3 DNA follows: TGTGCCAGCAGCAGCCTAGCGGGGTATAGAGATACGCAGTATTTT. Its translation is CASSSLAGYRDTQYF.

This chain uses TRBV7-9 with TRBJ2-3; D uncertain. With 5 bases removed from V and 6 bases from J, the gap between germline ends came to 15 bases. Germline V gene lookup returns CDR1 SEHNR and CDR2 FQNEAQ (reference sequence). This CDR3 has 14 residues. CDR3 loop: CASSNSTSLDTQYF. In nucleotides, the CDR3 is TGTGCCAGCAGCAATTCCACTTCACTGGATACGCAGTATTTT.

The chain employs TRBV29-1 and TRBJ1-2, with D perhaps TRBD1 (5 bases). The CDR3 runs 13 residues. Germline V gene lookup returns CDR1 SQVTM and CDR2 ANQGSEA. V lost 7 bases, J lost 4 bases, and 16 bases lay in between. In DNA, the CDR3 is TGCAGCGCATCCCCGGGACTGATCTATGGCTACACCTTC. It encodes CSASPGLIYGYTF.

This chain connects TRBV7-6 to TRBJ2-5; maybe TRBD1 (6 bases). The J call could be wrong; TRBJ2-7 is a better fit for the DNA end. Germline lookup yields CDR1 SGHVS and CDR2 FNYEAQ. CDR3 size: 13 residues. The CDR3 coding sequence is TGTGCCAGCAGCAGGGGGAGCAAGAACGAGCAGTACTTC. Amino acids: CASSRGSKNEQYF.

A remark on this clone: The junction and the germline gene differ at one end; a read error may be behind it. The rearrangement joins TRBV7-9 to TRBJ1-5; no clear D gene. Germline V gene data show CDR1 as SEHNR and CDR2 as FQNEAQ (reference sequence). The CDR3 covers 12 residues. CDR3 DNA: TGTTCCAGCAGCTTAGATTCATACACCCAGCATTTT. Amino acid sequence: CSSSLDSYTQHF.

This clone turned up a few times. The CDR3 reads CASSPTLRSTEAFF. The CDR3 coding sequence is TGTGCCAGCAGTCCTACTCTTCGGAGTACTGAAGCTTTCTTT. V is TRBV6-4 and J is TRBJ1-1; D gene ambiguous. Trimming stripped 5 bases from V and 5 bases from J, with 15 bases between. From germline, CDR1 is MRHNA and CDR2 SNTAGT. The CDR3 is made up of 14 amino acids.

To note about this clone: The sample has other DNA sequences that encode this CDR3 too. The gene calls are TRBV6-5 and TRBJ1-3; D is uncertain. Germline CDR1 MNHEY, CDR2 SVGAGI. The CDR3 length is 14 residues. V lost 2 bases and J lost 0, with 5 bases in between. Here the CDR3 reads CASSYESSGNTIYF. The CDR3 DNA follows: TGTGCCAGCAGTTACGAGAGCTCTGGAAACACCATATATTTT.

This sequence joins TRBV18 and TRBJ1-1, with D perhaps matching TRBD1 (6 bases). The CDR3 spans 17 residues. Between the trimmed V and J ends, which lost 0 bases and 0 bases, there was a span of 14 bases. CDR1 KGHSH and CDR2 LQKENI come from the germline V gene. CDR3 nucleotide sequence: TGTGCCAGCTCACCACCAGGGACAAGCACCGTGAACACTGAAGCTTTCTTT. Translating gives CASSPPGTSTVNTEAFF.

This chain joins TRBV7-2 and TRBJ2-3, with 13 bases lining up with TRBD2. There are 17 residues in the CDR3. V shed 5 bases and J 5 bases; nucleotides not matched to a gene: 10. The germline gives CDR1 SGHTA, CDR2 FQGNSA. CDR3 in DNA: TGTGCCAGCAGCCCAAGGCCACTAGCGGGGGGGCTAGATACGCAGTATTTT. This translates into CASSPRPLAGGLDTQYF.